This T cell receptor beta chain came from a study of blood T cell repertoires in COVID-19. Study-wide background: Collection of acute and convalescent COVID-19 samples took place in the United States, Italy and Spain. T cells, B-cell-depleted T cells, or PBMCs supplied cDNA or gDNA.

The V and J ends lost 6 bases and 2 bases, in that order; junction bases with no gene match: 6. The CDR3 has 14 residues. CDR1 and CDR2 from the germline V gene are MDHEN and SYDVKM. Authors' processing steps: Amplification with reference gene primers provided the estimates of nucleated cell counts. Libraries were prepared by immunoSEQ multiplex PCR; TCRdb keeps only in-frame clonotypes and omits some of them. V and J calls plus clone size are reproduced from that table; the DNA served to infer D and trimming. Here the sample spans about 74,000 clones, around nine tenths being singletons. The genes are TRBV28 and TRBJ1-2, with 7 bases matching TRBD1. The receptor was derived from a woman of 80 years or more with active or convalescent COVID-19. Sequenced material: peripheral blood. The CDR3 DNA reads TGTGCCAGCAGCTTGACAGGGATAAACTATGGCTACACCTTC. This gives the protein CASSLTGINYGYTF.